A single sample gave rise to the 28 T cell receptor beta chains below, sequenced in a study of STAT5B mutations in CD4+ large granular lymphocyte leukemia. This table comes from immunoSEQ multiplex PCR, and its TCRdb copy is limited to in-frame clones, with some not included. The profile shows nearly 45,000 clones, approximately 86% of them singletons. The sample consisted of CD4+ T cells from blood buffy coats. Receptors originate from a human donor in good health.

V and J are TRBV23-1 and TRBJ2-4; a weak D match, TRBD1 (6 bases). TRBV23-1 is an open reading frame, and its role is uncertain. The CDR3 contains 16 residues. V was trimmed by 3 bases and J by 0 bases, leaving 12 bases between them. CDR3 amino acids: CASSHRQVVAKNIQYF. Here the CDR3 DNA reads TGCGCCAGCAGTCACCGACAGGTAGTAGCCAAAAACATTCAGTACTTC.

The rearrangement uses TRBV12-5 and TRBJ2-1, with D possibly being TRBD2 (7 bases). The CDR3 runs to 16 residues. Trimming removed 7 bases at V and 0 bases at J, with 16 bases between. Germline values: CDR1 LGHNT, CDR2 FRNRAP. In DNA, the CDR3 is TGTGCTAGTGCTGAAGGACTAGGGGGCTCCTACAATGAGCAGTTCTTC. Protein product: CASAEGLGGSYNEQFF.

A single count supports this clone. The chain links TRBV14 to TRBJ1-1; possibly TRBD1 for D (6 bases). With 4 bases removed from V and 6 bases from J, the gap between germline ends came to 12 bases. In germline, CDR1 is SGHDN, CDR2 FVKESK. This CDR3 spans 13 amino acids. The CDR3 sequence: CASSLFKGAEAFF. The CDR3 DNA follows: TGTGCCAGCAGCCTTTTTAAGGGGGCTGAAGCTTTCTTT.

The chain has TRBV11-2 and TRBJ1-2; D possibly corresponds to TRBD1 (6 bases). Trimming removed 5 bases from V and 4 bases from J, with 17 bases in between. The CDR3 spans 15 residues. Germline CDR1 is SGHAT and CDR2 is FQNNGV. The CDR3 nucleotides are TGTGCCAGCAGCCCCCGGGACACCAGAACCTATGGCTACACCTTC. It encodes CASSPRDTRTYGYTF.

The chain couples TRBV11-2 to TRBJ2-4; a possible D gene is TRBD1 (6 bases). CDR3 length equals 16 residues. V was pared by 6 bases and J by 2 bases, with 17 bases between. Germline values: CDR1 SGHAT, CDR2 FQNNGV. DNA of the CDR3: TGTGCCAGCAGTATTCAGGGGTGGGTTTCCAAAAACATTCAGTACTTC. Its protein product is CASSIQGWVSKNIQYF.

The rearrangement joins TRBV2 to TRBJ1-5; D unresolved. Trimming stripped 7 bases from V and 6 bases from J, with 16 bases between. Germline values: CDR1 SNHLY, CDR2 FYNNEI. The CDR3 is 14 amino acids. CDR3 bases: TGTGCCAGCATGAATATGGCCGGTGCTCAGCCCCAGCATTTT. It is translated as CASMNMAGAQPQHF.

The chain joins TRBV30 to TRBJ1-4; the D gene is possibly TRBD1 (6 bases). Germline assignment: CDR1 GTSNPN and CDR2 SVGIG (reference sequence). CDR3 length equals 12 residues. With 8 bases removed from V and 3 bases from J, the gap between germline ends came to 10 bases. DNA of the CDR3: TGTGCCGTAGGGGGAGCTAATGAAAAACTGTTTTTT. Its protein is CAVGGANEKLFF.

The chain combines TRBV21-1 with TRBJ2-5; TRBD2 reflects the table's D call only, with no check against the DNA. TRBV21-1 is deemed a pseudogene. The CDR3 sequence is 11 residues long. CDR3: CASSREETQYF. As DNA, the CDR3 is TGTGCCAGCAGCAGAGAAGAGACCCAGTACTTC.

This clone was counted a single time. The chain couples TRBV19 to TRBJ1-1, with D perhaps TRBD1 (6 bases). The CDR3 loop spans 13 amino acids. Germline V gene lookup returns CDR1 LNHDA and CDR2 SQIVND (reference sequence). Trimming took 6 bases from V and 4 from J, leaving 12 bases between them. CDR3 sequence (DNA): TGTGCCAGTAGAACAGGGATTGGCACTGAAGCTTTCTTT. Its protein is CASRTGIGTEAFF.

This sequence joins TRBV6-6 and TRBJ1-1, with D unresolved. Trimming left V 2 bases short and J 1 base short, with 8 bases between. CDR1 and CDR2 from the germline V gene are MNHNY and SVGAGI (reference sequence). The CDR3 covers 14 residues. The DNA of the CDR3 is TGTGCCAGCAGTTACAGGCCCTCGAACACTGAAGCTTTCTTT. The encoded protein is CASSYRPSNTEAFF.

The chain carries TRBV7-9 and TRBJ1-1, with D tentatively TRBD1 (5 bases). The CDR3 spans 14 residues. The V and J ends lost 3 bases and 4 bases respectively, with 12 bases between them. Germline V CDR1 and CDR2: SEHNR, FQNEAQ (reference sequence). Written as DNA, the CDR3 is TGTGCCAGCAGCTTCGACAGTTTAGGCACTGAAGCTTTCTTT. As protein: CASSFDSLGTEAFF.

The CDR3 reads CASSQTGTGDYEQFF. The CDR3, as DNA: TGTGCCAGCTCACAAACCGGGACAGGGGACTATGAGCAGTTCTTC. V is TRBV18 and J is TRBJ2-1, with 10 bases aligning to TRBD1. This CDR3 has 15 amino acids. With 4 bases clipped from V and 8 bases from J, the junction kept 8 bases outside the gene matches. Germline V gene sequence: CDR1 KGHSH, CDR2 LQKENI.

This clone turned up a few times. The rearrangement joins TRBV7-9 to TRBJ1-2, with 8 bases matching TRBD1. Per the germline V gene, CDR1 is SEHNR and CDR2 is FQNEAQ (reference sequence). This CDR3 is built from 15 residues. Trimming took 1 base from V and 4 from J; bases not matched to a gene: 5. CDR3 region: CASSLVEGQGYGYTF. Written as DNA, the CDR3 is TGTGCCAGCAGCTTAGTCGAAGGACAGGGCTATGGCTACACCTTC.

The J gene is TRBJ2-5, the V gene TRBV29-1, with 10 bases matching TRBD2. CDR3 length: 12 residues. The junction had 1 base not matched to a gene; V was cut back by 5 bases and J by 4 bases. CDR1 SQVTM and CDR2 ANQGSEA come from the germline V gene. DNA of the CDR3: TGCAGCGTTCTAGCGGGAGTAGAGACCCAGTACTTC. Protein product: CSVLAGVETQYF.

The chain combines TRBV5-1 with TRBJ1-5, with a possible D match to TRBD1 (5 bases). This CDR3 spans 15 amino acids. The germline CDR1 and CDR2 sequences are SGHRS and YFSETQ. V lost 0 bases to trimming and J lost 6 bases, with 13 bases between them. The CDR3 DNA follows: TGCGCCAGCAGCTTGGTGCCAGGGCTGAGTCAGCCCCAGCATTTT. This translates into CASSLVPGLSQPQHF. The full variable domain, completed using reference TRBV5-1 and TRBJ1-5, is KAGVTQTPRYLIKTRGQQVTLSCSPISGHRSVSWYQQTPGQGLQFLFEYFSETQRNKGNFPGRFSGRQFSNSRSEMNVSTLELGDSALYLCASSLVPGLSQPQHFGDGTRLSIL.

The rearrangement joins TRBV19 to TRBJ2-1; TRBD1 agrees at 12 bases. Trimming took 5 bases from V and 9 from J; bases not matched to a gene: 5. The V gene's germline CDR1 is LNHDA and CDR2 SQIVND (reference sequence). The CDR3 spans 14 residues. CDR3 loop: CASSFRDRGREQFF. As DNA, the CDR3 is TGTGCCAGTAGTTTTCGGGACAGGGGGCGTGAGCAGTTCTTC. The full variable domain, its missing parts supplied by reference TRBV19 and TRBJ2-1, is DGGITQSPKYLFRKEGQNVTLSCEQNLNHDAMYWYRQDPGQGLRLIYYSQIVNDFQKGDIAEGYSVSREKKESFPLTVTSAQKNPTAFYLCASSFRDRGREQFFGPGTRLTVL.

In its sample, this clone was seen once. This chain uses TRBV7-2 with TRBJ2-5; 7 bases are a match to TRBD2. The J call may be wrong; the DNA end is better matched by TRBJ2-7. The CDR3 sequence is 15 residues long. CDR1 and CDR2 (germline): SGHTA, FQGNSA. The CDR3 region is CASSFGLVAAYEQYF. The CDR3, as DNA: TGTGCCAGCAGCTTCGGACTAGTCGCAGCCTACGAGCAGTACTTC.

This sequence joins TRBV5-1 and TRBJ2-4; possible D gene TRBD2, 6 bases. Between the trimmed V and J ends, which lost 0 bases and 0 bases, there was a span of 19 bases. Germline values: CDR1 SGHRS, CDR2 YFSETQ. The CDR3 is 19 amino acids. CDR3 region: CASSLGFGTQHLAKNIQYF. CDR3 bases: TGCGCCAGCAGCTTGGGGTTCGGGACTCAGCACCTAGCCAAAAACATTCAGTACTTC.

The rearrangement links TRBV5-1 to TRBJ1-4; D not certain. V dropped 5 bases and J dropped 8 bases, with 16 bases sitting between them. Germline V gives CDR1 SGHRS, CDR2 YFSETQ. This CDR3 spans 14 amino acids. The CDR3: CASRGIPEPEKLFF. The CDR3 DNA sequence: TGCGCCAGCAGGGGGATTCCCGAACCCGAAAAACTGTTTTTT.

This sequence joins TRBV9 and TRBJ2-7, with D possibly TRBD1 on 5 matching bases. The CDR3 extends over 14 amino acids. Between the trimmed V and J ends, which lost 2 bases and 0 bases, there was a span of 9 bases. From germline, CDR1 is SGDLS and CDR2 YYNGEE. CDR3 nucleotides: TGTGCCAGCAGCGTGGACACCGACTCCTACGAGCAGTACTTC. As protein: CASSVDTDSYEQYF. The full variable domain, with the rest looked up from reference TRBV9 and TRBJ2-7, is DSGVTQTPKHLITATGQRVTLRCSPRSGDLSVYWYQQSLDQGLQFLIQYYNGEERAKGNILERFSAQQFPDLHSELNLSSLELGDSALYFCASSVDTDSYEQYFGPGTRLTVT.

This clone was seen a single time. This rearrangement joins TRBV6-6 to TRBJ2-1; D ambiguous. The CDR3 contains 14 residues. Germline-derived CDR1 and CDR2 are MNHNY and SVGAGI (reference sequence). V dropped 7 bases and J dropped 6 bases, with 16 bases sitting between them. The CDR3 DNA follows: TGTGCCAGCACCTCGCGTGGCGCCTTCAATGAGCAGTTCTTC. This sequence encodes CASTSRGAFNEQFF.

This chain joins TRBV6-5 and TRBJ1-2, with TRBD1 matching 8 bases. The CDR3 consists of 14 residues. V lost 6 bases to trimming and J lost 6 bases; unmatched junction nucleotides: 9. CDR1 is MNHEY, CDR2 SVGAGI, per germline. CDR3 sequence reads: CASRRQGSEDGYTF. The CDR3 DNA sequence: TGTGCCAGCAGGAGACAGGGGAGTGAAGATGGCTACACCTTC.

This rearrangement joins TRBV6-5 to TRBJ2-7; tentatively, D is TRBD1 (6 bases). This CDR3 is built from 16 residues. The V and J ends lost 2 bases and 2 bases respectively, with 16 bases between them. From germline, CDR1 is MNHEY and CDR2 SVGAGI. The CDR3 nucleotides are TGTGCCAGCAGTTACGCCTCAGGGGACGGGGCCTACGAGCAGTACTTC. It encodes CASSYASGDGAYEQYF.

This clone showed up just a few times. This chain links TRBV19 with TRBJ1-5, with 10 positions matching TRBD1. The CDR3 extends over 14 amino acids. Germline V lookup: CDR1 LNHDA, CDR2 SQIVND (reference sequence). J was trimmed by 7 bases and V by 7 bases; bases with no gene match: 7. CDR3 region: CASNPTGGGQPQHF. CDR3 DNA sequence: TGTGCCAGTAATCCGACAGGGGGCGGGCAGCCCCAGCATTTT.

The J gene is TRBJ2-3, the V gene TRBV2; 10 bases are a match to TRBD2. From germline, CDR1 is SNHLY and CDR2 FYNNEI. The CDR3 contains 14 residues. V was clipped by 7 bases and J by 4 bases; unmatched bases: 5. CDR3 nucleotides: TGTGCCAGCATGAAGCTAGCGGGAGCAGATACGCAGTATTTT. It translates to CASMKLAGADTQYF. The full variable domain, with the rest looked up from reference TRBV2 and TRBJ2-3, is EPEVTQTPSHQVTQMGQEVILRCVPISNHLYFYWYRQILGQKVEFLVSFYNNEISEKSEIFDDQFSVERPDGSNFTLKIRSTKLEDSAMYFCASMKLAGADTQYFGPGTRLTVL.

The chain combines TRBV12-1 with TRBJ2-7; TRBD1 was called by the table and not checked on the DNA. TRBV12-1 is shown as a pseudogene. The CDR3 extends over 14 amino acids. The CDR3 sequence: CASSNADTSYEQYF. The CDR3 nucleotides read TGTGCCAGCAGCAACGCCGACACATCCTACGAGCAGTACTTC.

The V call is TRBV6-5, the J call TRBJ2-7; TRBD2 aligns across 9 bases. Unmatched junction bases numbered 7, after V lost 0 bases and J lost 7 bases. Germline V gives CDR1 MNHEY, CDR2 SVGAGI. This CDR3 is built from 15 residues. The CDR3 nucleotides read TGTGCCAGCAGTTACTCAGCGCGGGAGGGCTGGGAGCAGTACTTC. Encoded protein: CASSYSAREGWEQYF.

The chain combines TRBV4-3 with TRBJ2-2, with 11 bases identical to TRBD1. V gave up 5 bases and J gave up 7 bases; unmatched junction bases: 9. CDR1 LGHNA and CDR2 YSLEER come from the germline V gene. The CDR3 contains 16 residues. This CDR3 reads CASSSRTGGENGELFF. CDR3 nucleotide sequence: TGCGCCAGCAGCTCCCGGACAGGGGGCGAAAACGGGGAGCTGTTTTTT.